The present entry profiles one T cell receptor beta chain with its context. The antigen is undetermined. The entirety of the isolated RNA underwent reverse transcription, so expressed TCRB transcripts were sequenced. Clones were sequenced by immunoSEQ multiplex PCR, and TCRdb holds only the in-frame ones, with some missing. The repertoire holds around 350,000 clones, with over 9.5% as singletons. Looked up from germline, CDR1 is SGHTA and CDR2 is FQGTGA. Trimming took 4 bases from V and 0 from J, leaving 11 bases between them. This CDR3 comprises 15 residues. These data come from a study of beta chain features in type 1 diabetes. Study background: All of the samples together had some 99 million sorted cells examined.

Findings of the study overall: Among all four CD4+ subsets, Type 1 diabetes patients had TCRB CDR3s that were moderately but significantly shorter. When VDJ junctions were examined, type 1 diabetes patients showed fewer insertions and more deletions.

This chain links TRBV7-3 with TRBJ2-3, with D perhaps TRBD1 (6 bases). The clonotype comes from a man aged 18 to 30 in good health. The material sequenced was naive CD4+ T cells from blood. CDR3 sequence reads: CASSSNRASTDTQYF. In nucleotides, the CDR3 is TGTGCCAGCAGCTCCAACAGGGCTAGCACAGATACGCAGTATTTT. The whole variable domain, filled in from reference TRBV7-3 and TRBJ2-3, reads GAGVSQTPSNKVTEKGKYVELRCDPISGHTALYWYRQSLGQGPEFLIYFQGTGAADDSGLPNDRFFAVRPEGSVSTLKIQRTERGDSAVYLCASSSNRASTDTQYFGPGTRLTVL.